This T cell receptor beta chain was captured in a study of CD8+ T cells in alopecia areata. Trimming removed 3 bases from V and 4 bases from J; junction bases left unmatched: 9. The CDR3 has 16 amino acids. Per the germline V gene, CDR1 is LGHNA and CDR2 is YSLEER. Cell sorting on a FACSAria was used to separate CD4+ and CD8+ T cells from the PBMCs. In regard to this clone: Its antigen is still unknown.

Following RNA extraction, reverse transcription yielded cDNA that acted as the sequencing template. The table came from immunoSEQ multiplex PCR; TCRdb's copy has only in-frame clones and leaves some out. This table holds roughly 60,000 clones, roughly 40% found once. Study-wide findings and caveats: For lesional scalp, especially alopecia totalis/universalis, clonality was higher than in normal scalp. Patients displayed less clarity in TCR sharing than mice, a finding possibly related to HLA.

The source is a human donor with alopecia areata. Sample: NKG2D-low CD8+ T cells sorted from blood. This chain joins TRBV4-3 and TRBJ1-2; 9 bases fit TRBD1. The chain's CDR3 is CASSHGTGTFVYGYTF. The CDR3 DNA is TGCGCCAGCAGCCATGGGACAGGGACCTTTGTCTATGGCTACACCTTC.